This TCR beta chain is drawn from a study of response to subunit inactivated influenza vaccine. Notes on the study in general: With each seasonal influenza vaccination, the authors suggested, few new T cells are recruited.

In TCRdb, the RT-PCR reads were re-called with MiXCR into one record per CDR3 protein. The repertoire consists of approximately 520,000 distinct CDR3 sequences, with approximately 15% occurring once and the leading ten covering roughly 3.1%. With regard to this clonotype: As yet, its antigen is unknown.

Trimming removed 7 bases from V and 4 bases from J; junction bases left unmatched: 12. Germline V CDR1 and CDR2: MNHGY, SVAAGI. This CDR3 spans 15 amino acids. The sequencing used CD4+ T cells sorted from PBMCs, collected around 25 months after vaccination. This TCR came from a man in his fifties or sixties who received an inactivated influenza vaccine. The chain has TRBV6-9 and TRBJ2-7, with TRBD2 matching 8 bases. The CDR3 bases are TGTGCCAGCACCCGCAGCGGGGGACCCAATTACGAGCAGTACTTC. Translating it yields CASTRSGGPNYEQYF.